The 24 T cell receptor beta chains below all came from one sample that was sequenced in a study of blood T cells in healthy people across ages. The use of a sample-barcoded 5' primer and a J-beta primer mix characterized a second PCR of about 7 to 12 cycles. TCRdb redid the calling of the 5' RACE reads with MiXCR, one entry per CDR3 protein. The sample has roughly 1,800,000 distinct CDR3 sequences, around 48% seen once. The sequenced sample consisted of blood. Receptors originate from a woman in her forties in good health.

The genes are TRBV6-5 and TRBJ1-5; TRBD1 aligns across 9 bases. Germline CDR1 is MNHEY and CDR2 is SVGAGI. Trimming at V came to 6 bases and at J to 6 bases, leaving 6 bases not matched to a gene. There are 14 residues in the CDR3. CDR3: CASSPGTGTQPQHF. For the CDR3, the DNA is TGTGCCAGCAGCCCCGGGACAGGGACTCAGCCCCAGCATTTT.

The chain employs TRBV28 and TRBJ1-6, with D maybe TRBD1 (6 bases). In germline, CDR1 is MDHEN, CDR2 SYDVKM. The CDR3 is 14 amino acids. Trimming removed 3 bases from V and 9 bases from J, with 12 bases in between. The CDR3 DNA is TGTGCCAGCAGTTTTGGACAGCCAGGTTCACCCCTCCACTTT. This translates into CASSFGQPGSPLHF.

Only a few counts were recorded for this clonotype. The genes are TRBV7-2 and TRBJ2-3, with D possibly being TRBD2 (7 bases). From germline, CDR1 is SGHTA and CDR2 FQGNSA. Trimming removed 2 bases at V and 4 bases at J, with 22 bases between. The CDR3 consists of 18 residues. CDR3 in amino acids: CASSLIGSPRGAADTQYF. The CDR3 nucleotides read TGTGCCAGCAGCTTAATTGGCTCCCCCCGGGGGGCCGCAGATACGCAGTATTTT.

The chain recombines TRBV7-9 with TRBJ2-4; D may be TRBD1 (5 bases). TRBJ2-7 explains the end of the DNA better; the J call may be wrong. Germline V gene sequence: CDR1 SEHNR, CDR2 FQNEAQ (reference sequence). This CDR3 has 15 amino acids. CDR3 sequence reads: CASSPARSGSYEQYF. In DNA form, the CDR3 reads TGTGCCAGCAGCCCTGCTAGGTCAGGGTCCTACGAGCAGTACTTC.

The chain couples TRBV20-1 to TRBJ1-2; D not resolved. The V end lost 0 bases, the J end lost 8 bases, and 19 bases lay between the germline ends. This CDR3 has 15 amino acids. CDR1 DFQATT and CDR2 SNEGSKA come from the germline V gene (reference sequence). The CDR3 nucleotides are TGCAGTGCTAGAGATTCCGCGTTGGAAAGGATCGGCTACACCTTC. Its protein is CSARDSALERIGYTF.

This clonotype was counted between two and nine times. V usage is TRBV5-6 and J usage is TRBJ2-5; maybe TRBD2 (6 bases). Trimming left V 2 bases short and J 5 bases short, with 13 bases between. The germline CDR1 and CDR2 sequences are SGHDT and YYEEEE. This CDR3 has 14 residues. The CDR3 coding sequence is TGTGCCAGCAGCTTCGGACTATACGTTGAGACCCAGTACTTC. It yields the protein CASSFGLYVETQYF.

The gene calls are TRBV20-1 and TRBJ1-2; 8 bases line up with TRBD1. With 7 bases clipped from V and 0 bases from J, the junction kept 7 bases outside the gene matches. CDR1 is DFQATT and CDR2 is SNEGSKA in the germline V gene (reference sequence). The CDR3 has 14 residues. The CDR3 region has the DNA TGCAGTGTTAACAGGGGGGGAACTAACTATGGCTACACCTTC. Amino acid sequence: CSVNRGGTNYGYTF.

The V and J genes are TRBV7-2 and TRBJ2-7, with 7 positions matching TRBD2. The DNA end is a closer match to TRBJ2-5, so the J assignment may be wrong. The CDR3 is 16 amino acids. Germline assignment: CDR1 SGHTA and CDR2 FQGNSA. Here the CDR3 DNA reads TGTGCCAGCAGCTTGCCCCAAGTGGGCGGGGGAGAGACCCAGTACTTC. This translates into CASSLPQVGGGETQYF.

This chain joins TRBV4-2 and TRBJ1-2; 9 bases fit TRBD1. Germline values: CDR1 LGHNA, CDR2 YNFKEQ. Trimming took 0 bases from V and 5 from J; bases not matched to a gene: 7. The CDR3 consists of 16 residues. CDR3 amino acids: CASSQEVQGAGYGYTF. CDR3 in DNA: TGTGCCAGCAGCCAAGAGGTACAGGGGGCAGGGTATGGCTACACCTTC.

This chain joins TRBV15 and TRBJ2-5; TRBD2 matches 10 bases. The CDR3 runs 16 residues. Germline values: CDR1 LNHNV, CDR2 YYDKDF (reference sequence). With V trimmed by 3 bases and J by 5 bases, 9 bases remained unmatched. Written as DNA, the CDR3 is TGTGCCACCAGCAGTGGTCTAGCGGGGGTCGGGGAGACCCAGTACTTC. Translating it yields CATSSGLAGVGETQYF.

V gene TRBV11-2 combines with J gene TRBJ2-5; no reliable D call. This CDR3 contains 12 residues. Trimming removed 2 bases from V and 11 bases from J, with 12 bases in between. Germline CDR1 and CDR2: SGHAT and FQNNGV. The CDR3 DNA sequence: TGTGCCAGCAGCTTAAGGTGGAATGAGCAGTACTTC. This sequence encodes CASSLRWNEQYF.

The table lists this clonotype with a few counts. This rearrangement joins TRBV27 to TRBJ2-6, with TRBD1 as a possible D gene (5 bases). The CDR3 is made up of 16 amino acids. Germline CDR1 and CDR2: MNHEY and SMNVEV (reference sequence). V was clipped by 6 bases and J by 0 bases, with 12 bases between them. The CDR3 bases are TGTGCCAGCAGGTTGACAGCCCACTCTGGGGCCAACGTCCTGACTTTC. It specifies CASRLTAHSGANVLTF. The variable domain in full, completed from reference TRBV27 and TRBJ2-6, reads EAQVTQNPRYLITVTGKKLTVTCSQNMNHEYMSWYRQDPGLGLRQIYYSMNVEVTDKGDVPEGYKVSRKEKRNFPLILESPSPNQTSLYFCASRLTAHSGANVLTFGAGSRLTVL.

The V gene is TRBV4-1, the J gene TRBJ2-3; tentative D call: TRBD2 (5 bases). The CDR3 consists of 16 residues. Per germline, CDR1 MGHRA and CDR2 YSYEKL. The V end was cut by 4 bases, the J end by 1 base, with 15 bases between. The CDR3 coding sequence is TGCGCCAGCAGCCCTGGATGGGGAGAGGGCACAGATACGCAGTATTTT. It is translated as CASSPGWGEGTDTQYF.

The chain has TRBV6-2 or TRBV6-3 and TRBJ2-7; 11 positions agree with TRBD2. V was clipped by 6 bases and J by 0 bases; unmatched bases: 13. The CDR3 loop spans 18 amino acids. The germline V gene has CDR1 MNHEY and CDR2 SVGEGT. Here the CDR3 reads CASSSLGLAGSSSYEQYF. DNA for the CDR3: TGTGCCAGCAGCTCACTCGGACTAGCGGGCTCCAGCTCCTACGAGCAGTACTTC.

The V call is TRBV5-6, the J call TRBJ2-1; 14 bases map to TRBD2. V lost 4 bases and J lost 9; bases outside the gene matches: 6. The CDR3 runs 15 residues. CDR1 is SGHDT and CDR2 is YYEEEE in the germline V gene. This CDR3 reads CASSLGLAGVREQFF. The CDR3 DNA reads as TGTGCCAGCAGCCTGGGACTAGCGGGGGTTCGTGAGCAGTTCTTC.

The rearrangement links TRBV27 to TRBJ2-7, with 8 nucleotides matching TRBD2. The CDR3 extends over 14 amino acids. Germline trimming cut 6 bases from V and 7 bases from J; bases unmatched to any gene: 11. Germline-derived CDR1 and CDR2 are MNHEY and SMNVEV (reference sequence). The CDR3 sequence: CASSSTGTRHEQYF. The CDR3 DNA follows: TGTGCCAGCAGCTCCACCGGGACTAGACATGAGCAGTACTTC.

This chain uses TRBV28 with TRBJ1-6; the match to TRBD1 covers 7 bases. The V and J ends lost 3 bases and 7 bases, in that order; junction bases with no gene match: 6. The V gene's germline CDR1 is MDHEN and CDR2 SYDVKM. The CDR3 contains 15 residues. CDR3 nucleotides: TGTGCCAGCAGTTTCCGAGACAGGGAAAATTCACCCCTCCACTTT. Translating it yields CASSFRDRENSPLHF.

J is TRBJ2-7 and V is TRBV29-1, with 9 positions matching TRBD1. The DNA end is a closer match to TRBJ2-5, so the J assignment may be wrong. Germline loops: CDR1 SQVTM, CDR2 ANQGSEA. The CDR3 is 13 amino acids. The chain's CDR3 is CSGEQGARETQYF. The CDR3 region has the DNA TGCAGCGGAGAACAGGGGGCTCGGGAGACCCAGTACTTC.

This chain connects TRBV5-1 to TRBJ2-3; 8 bases are a match to TRBD2. The CDR3 covers 15 residues. CDR1 SGHRS and CDR2 YFSETQ come from the germline V gene. The V and J ends lost 4 bases and 3 bases, in that order; junction bases with no gene match: 7. The CDR3 DNA sequence: TGCGCCAGCAGCCCGAACGGGGGGGCAACAGATACGCAGTATTTT. Protein product: CASSPNGGATDTQYF.

The CDR3 DNA reads as TGTGCCAGCCTACCCGGGCAGGGGGCCGGTCAGCCCCAGCATTTT. Protein sequence: CASLPGQGAGQPQHF. This chain connects TRBV2 to TRBJ1-5, with TRBD1 matching 8 bases. Germline lookup yields CDR1 SNHLY and CDR2 FYNNEI. V trimming: 8 bases; J trimming: 6 bases; junction bases outside the gene matches: 12. This CDR3 is 15 amino acids long.

This clonotype turned up a few times. The chain couples TRBV5-1 to TRBJ1-1; D call uncertain. Germline V gives CDR1 SGHRS, CDR2 YFSETQ. V shed 4 bases and J shed 1 base, with 14 bases lying between them. The CDR3 totals 15 residues. The CDR3 here is CASSALGGQNTEAFF. CDR3 in DNA: TGCGCCAGCAGCGCTCTTGGTGGCCAGAACACTGAAGCTTTCTTT.

The CDR3 sequence is CASSEMPNSGANVLTF. CDR3 in DNA: TGTGCCAGCAGTGAAATGCCTAACTCTGGGGCCAACGTCCTGACTTTC. The chain combines TRBV25-1 with TRBJ2-6; D remains unclear. Germline V gene data show CDR1 as MGHDK and CDR2 as SYGVNS. This CDR3 has 16 residues. V was pared by 2 bases and J by 0 bases, with 8 bases between. Full variable domain (rest looked up from reference TRBV25-1 and TRBJ2-6): EADIYQTPRYLVIGTGKKITLECSQTMGHDKMYWYQQDPGMELHLIHYSYGVNSTEKGDLSSESTVSRIRTEHFPLTLESARPSHTSQYLCASSEMPNSGANVLTFGAGSRLTVL.

J is TRBJ2-5 and V is TRBV6-2 or TRBV6-3, with 8 bases that match TRBD2. Trimming took 4 bases from V and 4 from J; bases not matched to a gene: 8. The V gene's germline CDR1 is MNHEY and CDR2 SVGEGT. The CDR3 is 15 residues long. CDR3 bases: TGTGCCAGCAGTTTTCGTGCGGGGGGCGGAGAGACCCAGTACTTC. Its translation is CASSFRAGGGETQYF.

The rearrangement links TRBV12-3 or TRBV12-4 to TRBJ1-6, with D perhaps matching TRBD1 (5 bases). V gave up 5 bases and J gave up 9 bases, with 14 bases separating them. This CDR3 has 14 residues. The CDR3 region has the DNA TGTGCCAGCAGTGTTACAGGAGCCCTTTCACCCCTCCACTTT. It is translated as CASSVTGALSPLHF.